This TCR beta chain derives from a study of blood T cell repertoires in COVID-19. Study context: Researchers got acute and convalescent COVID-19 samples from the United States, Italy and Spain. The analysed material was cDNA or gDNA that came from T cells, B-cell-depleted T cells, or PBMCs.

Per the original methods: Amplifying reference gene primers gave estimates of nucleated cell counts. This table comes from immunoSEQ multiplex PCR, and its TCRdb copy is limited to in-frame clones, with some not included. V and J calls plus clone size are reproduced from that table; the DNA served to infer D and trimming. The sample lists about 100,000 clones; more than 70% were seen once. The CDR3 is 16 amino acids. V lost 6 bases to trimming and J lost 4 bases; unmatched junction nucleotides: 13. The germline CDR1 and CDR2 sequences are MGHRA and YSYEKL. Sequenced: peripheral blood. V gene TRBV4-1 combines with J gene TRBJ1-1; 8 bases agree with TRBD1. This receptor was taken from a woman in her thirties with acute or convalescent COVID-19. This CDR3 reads CASSYAQGAEVTEAFF. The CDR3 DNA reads TGCGCCAGCAGTTACGCTCAGGGGGCGGAGGTCACTGAAGCTTTCTTT.